The sequence of this T cell receptor (beta chain) was determined in a study of blood T cell repertoires in COVID-19. Study in general: The United States, Italy and Spain provided the acute and convalescent COVID-19 samples. PBMCs, B-cell-depleted T cells, or T cells provided the cDNA or gDNA that made up the material.

Allocation to cohorts depended on clinical history reported by the participants. The CDR3 runs to 15 residues. Unmatched junction bases numbered 3, after V lost 3 bases and J lost 1 base. Germline V gives CDR1 MNHNS, CDR2 SASEGT. In the authors' workflow: The authors estimated nucleated cell counts from reference gene primer amplification. Measured with immunoSEQ multiplex PCR; TCRdb has only the in-frame clones, and not every one. D and trimming come from the DNA, and the V and J calls and clone size come from that table. Among about 220,000 clones listed, 75% to 90% were seen once. This sequence originates from a woman between 18 and 30 years old in a cohort exposed to, infected with or recovered from COVID-19 (not recorded which). This chain joins TRBV6-1 and TRBJ1-5, with 7 nucleotides matching TRBD1. What was sequenced was PBMCs or T cells enriched from blood (not recorded which). CDR3 DNA: TGTGCCAGCAGTGAGCCGGGACAGAGCAATCAGCCCCAGCATTTT. It is translated as CASSEPGQSNQPQHF.